The 21 T cell receptor beta chains below all came from one sample that was sequenced in a study of T cell repertoires in cytomegalovirus infection. TCRdb redid the calling of the reads with MiXCR, one entry per CDR3 protein. The table includes roughly 630,000 distinct CDR3 sequences, 20% to 30% detected once. The specimen sequenced was CD8+ T cells from PBMCs. Every receptor here comes from a human donor in good health (CMV status not recorded). Some clones in this sample may be carry-over from other donors' samples.

The rearrangement uses TRBV7-9 and TRBJ1-5; 7 bases match TRBD1. The V segment lost 8 bases and the J segment 6 bases; nucleotides outside the gene matches: 10. The length of the CDR3 is 14 residues. Germline-derived CDR1 and CDR2 are SEHNR and FQNEAQ (reference sequence). The CDR3, as DNA: TGTGCCAGCGGACGAGACAGGGTAGGTCAGCCCCAGCATTTT. It translates to CASGRDRVGQPQHF.

The sample holds many counts of this clonotype. V usage is TRBV6-1 and J usage is TRBJ2-7; D gene ambiguous. The V end was cut by 2 bases, the J end by 0 bases, with 8 bases between. Germline V lookup: CDR1 MNHNS, CDR2 SASEGT. CDR3 length: 14 amino acids. The CDR3 is CASSEYDGSYEQYF. The CDR3 nucleotides read TGTGCCAGCAGTGAATATGACGGCTCCTACGAGCAGTACTTC.

About this clonotype: Given a much more abundant clone one base away, this may be a read error. The chain combines TRBV28 with TRBJ2-3; D is ambiguous. Germline V gene lookup returns CDR1 MDHEN and CDR2 SYDVKM. This CDR3 region has 13 residues. The CDR3 protein is CANSFRGSDTQYF. The CDR3 DNA reads as TGTGCCAACAGTTTTCGTGGATCAGATACGCAGTATTTT.

The chain joins TRBV6-2 or TRBV6-3 to TRBJ2-2; D is undetermined. The CDR3 length is 14 residues. In germline, CDR1 is MNHEY, CDR2 SVGEGT. The V end was cut by 0 bases, the J end by 8 bases, with 10 bases between. The CDR3 reads CASSYSDGLGELFF. The CDR3 DNA reads TGTGCCAGCAGTTACTCGGATGGGTTGGGGGAGCTGTTTTTT.

The chain uses TRBV29-1 and TRBJ1-1; tentative D call: TRBD1 (5 bases). Trimming took 4 bases from V and 3 from J, leaving 9 bases between them. Germline V gene lookup returns CDR1 SQVTM and CDR2 ANQGSEA. There are 12 residues in the CDR3. For the CDR3, the DNA is TGCAGCGTTGCCAGGGATCACACTGAAGCTTTCTTT. It specifies CSVARDHTEAFF.

In its sample, this clonotype was seen many times. The chain uses TRBV7-9 and TRBJ2-7; the D gene is possibly TRBD1 (6 bases). CDR3 length: 14 amino acids. V was pared by 5 bases and J by 3 bases, with 14 bases between. The V gene's germline CDR1 is SEHNR and CDR2 FQNEAQ (reference sequence). CDR3 residues: CASSHRDKNYEQYF. CDR3 nucleotides: TGTGCCAGCAGCCACCGGGACAAGAACTACGAGCAGTACTTC.

In its sample, this clonotype was seen a few times. The chain joins TRBV28 to TRBJ2-3; a possible D gene is TRBD1 (6 bases). In germline, CDR1 is MDHEN, CDR2 SYDVKM. CDR3 length: 14 amino acids. The V and J ends lost 4 bases and 2 bases respectively, with 10 bases between them. CDR3 sequence (DNA): TGTGCCAGCAGTTCTACAGGGCCCACAGATACGCAGTATTTT. Protein sequence: CASSSTGPTDTQYF.

This clonotype was counted many times. The chain uses TRBV6-4 and TRBJ2-1; 9 positions agree with TRBD1. In germline, CDR1 is MRHNA, CDR2 SNTAGT. Trimming took 4 bases from V and 5 from J; bases not matched to a gene: 3. The CDR3 runs 14 residues. CDR3 sequence: CASSGTGENNEQFF. The CDR3, as DNA: TGTGCCAGCAGTGGGACAGGGGAAAACAATGAGCAGTTCTTC.

The V call is TRBV9, the J call TRBJ2-1; 9 bases align to TRBD2. Trimming at V came to 0 bases and at J to 10 bases, leaving 11 bases not matched to a gene. The germline CDR1 and CDR2 sequences are SGDLS and YYNGEE. This CDR3 region has 16 residues. CDR3 nucleotides: TGTGCCAGCAGCGTAGGCATAGGCGGGGGGGCCAGAGAGCAGTTCTTC. Translated: CASSVGIGGGAREQFF.

This clonotype has just a few counts. The rearrangement joins TRBV7-9 to TRBJ1-1, with D possibly matching TRBD1 (6 bases). Germline V gene lookup returns CDR1 SEHNR and CDR2 FQNEAQ (reference sequence). The V and J ends lost 1 base and 2 bases respectively, with 11 bases between them. The CDR3 spans 15 residues. CDR3 in DNA: TGTGCCAGCAGCTTAGTGGGGGCCAAAAACACTGAAGCTTTCTTT. It specifies CASSLVGAKNTEAFF. The full variable domain, rest sourced from reference TRBV7-9 and TRBJ1-1, is DTGVSQNPRHKITKRGQNVTFRCDPISEHNRLYWYRQTLGQGPEFLTYFQNEAQLEKSRLLSDRFSAERPKGSFSTLEIQRTEQGDSAMYLCASSLVGAKNTEAFFGQGTRLTVV.

The chain is built from TRBV24-1 and TRBJ2-1, with 7 bases aligning to TRBD1. In germline, CDR1 is KGHDR, CDR2 SFDVKD. The J segment lost 4 bases and the V segment lost 3 bases, leaving 14 bases of the junction unmatched. This CDR3 is built from 18 residues. CDR3 sequence (DNA): TGTGCCACCAGTGATACAACTCCCCGGGACAGAGATTACAATGAGCAGTTCTTC. Encoded protein: CATSDTTPRDRDYNEQFF.

This chain joins TRBV25-1 and TRBJ2-1; perhaps TRBD2 as D (6 bases). Per germline, CDR1 MGHDK and CDR2 SYGVNS. The CDR3 is 16 amino acids. Deletions cut 7 bases from V and 6 bases from J, with 22 bases between. The CDR3 region is CASTPRGGEISNEQFF. CDR3 sequence (DNA): TGTGCCAGCACCCCAAGGGGAGGTGAGATTAGCAATGAGCAGTTCTTC.

In its sample, this clonotype was seen many times. The gene calls are TRBV7-8 and TRBJ2-1; 13 bases agree with TRBD2. V lost 5 bases to trimming and J lost 10 bases; unmatched junction nucleotides: 8. This CDR3 has 15 amino acids. CDR1 is SGHVS, CDR2 FQNEAQ, per germline. CDR3 in amino acids: CASSQLAGGPEEQFF. In DNA form, the CDR3 reads TGTGCCAGCAGCCAACTAGCGGGGGGGCCGGAGGAGCAGTTCTTC.

This clonotype has a count of ten or more. V usage is TRBV6-6 and J usage is TRBJ2-5; D possibly corresponds to TRBD1 (5 bases). Germline CDR1 and CDR2: MNHNY and SVGAGI (reference sequence). CDR3 length: 11 residues. V was shortened by 7 bases and J by 5 bases, with 8 bases between the two germline ends. The CDR3 DNA reads TGTGCCAGCAAAAAGGGGGAGACCCAGTACTTC. Its protein is CASKKGETQYF.

The V call is TRBV20-1, the J call TRBJ1-1; unclear D gene. Germline CDR1 DFQATT, CDR2 SNEGSKA (reference sequence). The CDR3 has 12 amino acids. Between the trimmed V and J ends, which lost 1 base and 2 bases, there was a span of 5 bases. CDR3 in DNA: TGCAGTGCTAGAGCTGATAACACTGAAGCTTTCTTT. This codes for CSARADNTEAFF.

This clonotype was recorded a few times. The chain links TRBV11-2 to TRBJ1-1, with a weak D call TRBD1 (6 bases). The CDR3 extends over 15 amino acids. Germline V CDR1 and CDR2: SGHAT, FQNNGV. V gave up 4 bases and J gave up 3 bases, with 15 bases separating them. The CDR3 coding sequence is TGTGCCAGCAGCTCCCGGCAGGGGCGGGACACTGAAGCTTTCTTT. Translated: CASSSRQGRDTEAFF.

This clonotype was counted ten times or more. The genes are TRBV7-2 and TRBJ1-1; D remains unclear. In germline, CDR1 is SGHTA, CDR2 FQGNSA. The ends were cut back, 3 bases at V and 0 bases at J, with 8 bases in the middle. This CDR3 spans 14 amino acids. Written as DNA, the CDR3 is TGTGCCAGCAGCTTTAAGGGTATGAACACTGAAGCTTTCTTT. Residues: CASSFKGMNTEAFF. Full variable domain (remainder filled in from reference TRBV7-2 and TRBJ1-1): GAGVSQSPSNKVTEKGKDVELRCDPISGHTALYWYRQSLGQGLEFLIYFQGNSAPDKSGLPSDRFSAERTGGSVSTLTIQRTQQEDSAVYLCASSFKGMNTEAFFGQGTRLTVV.

The chain recombines TRBV6-5 with TRBJ1-1; tentatively, D is TRBD1 (6 bases). V lost 4 bases to trimming and J lost 11 bases, with 29 bases between them. The CDR3 contains 17 residues. The germline gives CDR1 MNHEY, CDR2 SVGAGI. The CDR3 reads CASSSDSLLGPQGWAFF. The CDR3 nucleotides read TGTGCCAGCAGTTCGGACAGTCTTTTGGGTCCGCAGGGTTGGGCTTTCTTT.

Only a few counts were recorded for this clonotype. The rearrangement links TRBV6-1 to TRBJ2-5; the match to TRBD2 covers 7 bases. V lost 5 bases, J lost 2 bases, and 14 bases stayed unmatched. The length of the CDR3 is 17 residues. Germline CDR1 is MNHNS and CDR2 is SASEGT. The CDR3 loop reads CASSLTFSGLLQETQYF. The CDR3 nucleotides are TGTGCCAGCAGTTTAACTTTTAGCGGGCTACTTCAAGAGACCCAGTACTTC.

This chain connects TRBV6-2 or TRBV6-3 to TRBJ2-3, with D possibly being TRBD2 (6 bases). The CDR3 has 17 amino acids. The germline V and J ends were trimmed by 3 bases and 1 base, with 17 bases remaining between them. Looked up from germline, CDR1 is MNHEY and CDR2 is SVGEGT. In DNA, the CDR3 is TGTGCCAGCAGTTATTCCCATAGCGGCACAGGCACAGATACGCAGTATTTT. Translated, it gives CASSYSHSGTGTDTQYF.

The J gene is TRBJ2-5, the V gene TRBV7-6; maybe TRBD1 (6 bases). Germline V gene lookup returns CDR1 SGHVS and CDR2 FNYEAQ. This CDR3 comprises 15 residues. The V end was cut by 5 bases, the J end by 0 bases, with 13 bases between. The CDR3 protein is CASSQAWTDQETQYF. The CDR3 DNA is TGTGCCAGCAGCCAAGCGTGGACAGACCAAGAGACCCAGTACTTC.